This TCR beta chain was recorded in a study of T cells after yellow fever vaccination. CDR1 and CDR2 from the germline V gene are SGHVS and FQNEAQ. V was clipped by 5 bases and J by 0 bases, with 13 bases between them. This CDR3 spans 16 amino acids. TCRdb reanalysed the 5' RACE reads using MiXCR and keeps one entry per CDR3 protein. Among fewer than 450,000 distinct CDR3 sequences listed, approximately 4.2% were seen once. The chain couples TRBV7-8 to TRBJ1-4, with D possibly TRBD1 on 6 matching bases. This material consisted of PBMCs, taken 5 days after the yellow fever booster vaccination. The receptor's source is a man aged 18 to 30 who received the YFV17D yellow fever vaccine. In DNA form, the CDR3 reads TGTGCCAGCAGCCCATACAGGGTTGCAACTAATGAAAAACTGTTTTTT. Protein product: CASSPYRVATNEKLFF.